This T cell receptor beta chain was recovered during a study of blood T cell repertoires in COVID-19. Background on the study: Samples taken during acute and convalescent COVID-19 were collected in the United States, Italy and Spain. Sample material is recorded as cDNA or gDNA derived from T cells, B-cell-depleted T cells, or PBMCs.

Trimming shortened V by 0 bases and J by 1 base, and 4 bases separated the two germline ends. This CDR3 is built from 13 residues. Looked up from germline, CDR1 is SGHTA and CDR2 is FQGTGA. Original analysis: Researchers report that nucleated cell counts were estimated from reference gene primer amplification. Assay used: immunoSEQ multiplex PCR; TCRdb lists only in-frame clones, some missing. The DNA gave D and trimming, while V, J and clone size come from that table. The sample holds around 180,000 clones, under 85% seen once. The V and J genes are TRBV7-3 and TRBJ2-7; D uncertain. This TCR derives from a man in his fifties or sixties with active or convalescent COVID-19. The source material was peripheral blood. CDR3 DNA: TGTGCCAGCAGCTTAACACTGTCCTACGAGCAGTACTTC. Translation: CASSLTLSYEQYF.